This T cell receptor beta chain was retrieved from a study of CD8+ T cells in alopecia areata. Overall study context: The duration of tofacitinib was 6 to 18 months, with 6 months off drug afterward. Broader study findings: Clonality was higher in lesional than normal scalp, especially in alopecia totalis/universalis.

Of note for this clone: Its cognate antigen is unknown.

In alopecia areata patients, both lesional scalp punch biopsies and peripheral blood were collected. Investigators sorted PBMCs to obtain both CD4+ and CD8+ T cells. cDNA prepared by RNA extraction and subsequent reverse transcription served as the template for sequencing. Some clones are missing from TCRdb's copy, which holds only in-frame ones; the method was immunoSEQ multiplex PCR. The sample has some 170,000 clones, approximately 70% seen once. V dropped 5 bases and J dropped 4; count of bases not matched to a gene: 17. Germline CDR1 reads SGHRS; CDR2 reads YFSETQ. The CDR3 is 17 amino acids. The clonotype comes from a human donor with alopecia areata. This sequence joins TRBV5-1 and TRBJ1-1; TRBD1 agrees at 7 bases. Specimen: CD8+ T cells sorted from blood, collected at week 0. In DNA form, the CDR3 reads TGCGCCAGCAGATTGACAGGGAGCCAATATCTGGCCACTGAAGCTTTCTTT. This translates into CASRLTGSQYLATEAFF.